These 23 T cell receptor beta chains came from one sample sequenced in a study of T cell responses to AZD1222 COVID-19 vaccine. Sequencing was performed with immunoSEQ multiplex PCR; in TCRdb, only in-frame clones are kept and a portion is missing. The table shows about 86,000 clones, with around 90% occurring only once. The sample consisted of peripheral blood, taken 28 days after the second AZD1222 dose. All receptors derive from an adult who received the AZD1222 COVID-19 vaccine.

V and J are TRBV7-2 and TRBJ1-5; 7 bases are shared with TRBD1. The CDR3 has 15 residues. After removal of 5 bases from V and 3 bases from J, the junction contained 7 bases not matched to a gene. Germline CDR1 reads SGHTA; CDR2 reads FQGNSA. The CDR3 DNA follows: TGTGCCAGCAGCCCTACGACAGGGCTCAATCAGCCCCAGCATTTT. Protein: CASSPTTGLNQPQHF.

This clone was picked up one time. The chain carries TRBV2 and TRBJ2-4; maybe TRBD1 (5 bases). Germline CDR1 SNHLY, CDR2 FYNNEI. V lost 9 bases and J lost 0, with 12 bases in between. This CDR3 has 14 residues. The DNA of the CDR3 is TGTGCCAGGGGTGACAGAATAGCCAAAAACATTCAGTACTTC. This encodes CARGDRIAKNIQYF.

This clone was counted once. The rearrangement uses TRBV9 and TRBJ1-6, with D hard to call. Trimming took off 0 bases at V and 0 bases at J, with 7 bases between the two ends. The CDR3 has 16 residues. CDR1 SGDLS and CDR2 YYNGEE come from the germline V gene. The CDR3 loop reads CASSVEASSYNSPLHF. The CDR3 nucleotides read TGTGCCAGCAGCGTAGAGGCGAGCTCCTATAATTCACCCCTCCACTTT.

The chain recombines TRBV3-1 (or the pseudogene TRBV3-2) with TRBJ2-2, with 8 positions matching TRBD2. J lost 3 bases, V lost 8 bases, and 2 bases had no gene match. The CDR3 has 13 amino acids. CDR1 LGHDT and CDR2 YNNKEL come from the germline V gene (reference sequence). CDR3 protein: CASGRGDTGELFF. The CDR3 DNA reads as TGTGCCAGCGGGCGGGGGGACACCGGGGAGCTGTTTTTT.

This chain links TRBV7-3 with TRBJ2-6; 11 bases align to TRBD2. The CDR3 spans 18 residues. From germline, CDR1 is SGHTA and CDR2 FQGTGA. V lost 4 bases to trimming and J lost 0 bases; unmatched junction nucleotides: 5. Here the CDR3 reads CASSSSGLAVSGANVLTF. CDR3 DNA sequence: TGTGCCAGCAGCTCATCGGGACTAGCGGTCTCTGGGGCCAACGTCCTGACTTTC.

The chain recombines TRBV3-1 (or the pseudogene TRBV3-2) with TRBJ2-5; D ambiguous. V lost 0 bases and J 5 bases, leaving 10 bases between the germline ends. Germline-derived CDR1 and CDR2 are LGHDT and YNNKEL (reference sequence). The length of the CDR3 is 14 residues. The chain's CDR3 is CASSQDSGVETQYF. CDR3 nucleotide sequence: TGTGCCAGCAGCCAAGATTCTGGGGTGGAGACCCAGTACTTC.

The CDR3, as DNA: TGTGCCAGCAGCCAAGGCCGACAGAATAATGAAAAACTGTTTTTT. As protein: CASSQGRQNNEKLFF. This sequence joins TRBV4-2 and TRBJ1-4, with a possible D match to TRBD1 (5 bases). The CDR3 spans 15 residues. Trimming took 1 base from V and 4 from J, leaving 10 bases between them. Looked up from germline, CDR1 is LGHNA and CDR2 is YNFKEQ.

This chain joins TRBV6-2 or TRBV6-3 and TRBJ2-7, with TRBD2 matching 8 bases. The CDR3 is 15 residues long. Trimming cost V 6 bases and J 0 bases; bases outside gene matches: 7. Germline CDR1 and CDR2: MNHEY and SVGEGT. The CDR3 here is CASSPPSGGSYEQYF. The CDR3 nucleotides are TGTGCCAGCAGCCCACCAAGCGGGGGCTCCTACGAGCAGTACTTC.

This chain connects TRBV2 to TRBJ2-5; D is unresolved. This CDR3 spans 13 amino acids. The V gene's germline CDR1 is SNHLY and CDR2 FYNNEI. Trimming removed 6 bases at V and 2 bases at J, with 10 bases between. The chain's CDR3 is CASRGRKQETQYF. CDR3 in DNA: TGTGCCAGCAGAGGTCGGAAGCAAGAGACCCAGTACTTC.

This chain links TRBV6-5 with TRBJ2-5; TRBD1 is a possible D gene (6 bases). The V gene's germline CDR1 is MNHEY and CDR2 SVGAGI. Deletions cut 11 bases from V and 9 bases from J, with 22 bases between. The CDR3 runs to 13 residues. CDR3 loop: CAASGTYRAAQYF. In DNA form, the CDR3 reads TGTGCCGCCTCAGGGACATACAGGGCAGCCCAGTACTTC.

The sample holds one count of this clone. This chain links TRBV16 with TRBJ1-5, with 9 bases fitting TRBD1. The CDR3 covers 15 residues. V trimming: 4 bases; J trimming: 6 bases; junction bases outside the gene matches: 7. Germline-derived CDR1 and CDR2 are KGHSY and FQNENV. This CDR3 is CASSPTQGAGQPQHF. CDR3 coding DNA: TGTGCCAGCAGCCCGACACAGGGGGCAGGTCAGCCCCAGCATTTT.

J is TRBJ2-5 and V is TRBV3-1 (or the pseudogene TRBV3-2), with D perhaps TRBD1 or TRBD2 (6 bases each). The germline gives CDR1 LGHDT, CDR2 YNNKEL (reference sequence). This CDR3 is built from 15 residues. Trimming shortened V by 6 bases and J by 5 bases, and 19 bases separated the two germline ends. CDR3 in DNA: TGTGCCAGCAGGGGGGGACAATCGTTGATCGAGACCCAGTACTTC. Translated: CASRGGQSLIETQYF.

V and J are TRBV12-3 or TRBV12-4 and TRBJ1-1; unclear D gene. V lost 6 bases and J lost 9, with 14 bases in between. This CDR3 is built from 12 residues. The CDR3 nucleotides are TGTGCCAGCAGCCTTAGCGGGTTTCAAGCTTTCTTT. Protein sequence: CASSLSGFQAFF.

The CDR3 loop is CASSLYVGTASEQYV. The CDR3 DNA reads TGTGCCAGCAGCCTTTACGTCGGGACCGCCAGCGAGCAGTACGTC. The chain carries TRBV7-8 and TRBJ2-7; either TRBD1 or TRBD2 may fit D (5 bases each). CDR3 length: 15 residues. The germline V gene encodes CDR1 SGHVS and CDR2 FQNEAQ. Trimming took 5 bases from V and 6 from J, leaving 20 bases between them.

The chain is built from TRBV6-5 and TRBJ2-7; perhaps TRBD1 as D (5 bases). CDR1 and CDR2 (germline): MNHEY, SVGAGI. The CDR3 runs to 15 residues. Trimming took 0 bases from V and 2 from J, leaving 11 bases between them. The CDR3 sequence: CASSYSGQATYEQYF. CDR3 nucleotides: TGTGCCAGCAGTTACTCGGGGCAGGCGACCTACGAGCAGTACTTC.

Written as DNA, the CDR3 is TGTGCCAGCAGTTACCCCTTCGACAAAACGCTCTATGGAGCTTTCTTT. As protein: CASSYPFDKTLYGAFF. The chain couples TRBV6-2 or TRBV6-3 to TRBJ1-1, with D uncertain. Per germline, CDR1 MNHEY and CDR2 SVGEGT. Trimming stripped 2 bases from V and 10 bases from J, with 23 bases between. CDR3 size: 16 residues.

The J gene is TRBJ2-7, the V gene TRBV6-1, with 13 positions matching TRBD2. Germline CDR1 is MNHNS and CDR2 is SASEGT. Trimming removed 4 bases from V and 6 bases from J; junction bases left unmatched: 12. The CDR3 length is 17 residues. The CDR3 bases are TGTGCCAGCAGTGGAAGACTAGCGGGGGGCCTGGTCTGCGAGCAGTACTTC. Protein product: CASSGRLAGGLVCEQYF.

The chain links TRBV7-3 to TRBJ2-3, with D perhaps TRBD1 (6 bases). V was clipped by 1 base and J by 6 bases, with 11 bases between them. The germline V gene encodes CDR1 SGHTA and CDR2 FQGTGA. There are 14 residues in the CDR3. The CDR3 DNA is TGTGCCAGCAGCTTAAGAACACAGGGCGATACGCAGTATTTT. Translated: CASSLRTQGDTQYF.

The V gene is TRBV3-1 (or the pseudogene TRBV3-2), the J gene TRBJ1-4; 8 nucleotides line up with TRBD1. J lost 3 bases, V lost 7 bases, and 13 bases had no gene match. The CDR3 consists of 17 residues. Per the germline V gene, CDR1 is LGHDT and CDR2 is YNNKEL (reference sequence). The CDR3 sequence is CASTDRGGQAANEKLFF. DNA of the CDR3: TGTGCCAGCACCGACAGGGGCGGCCAAGCGGCTAATGAAAAACTGTTTTTT.

The chain links TRBV15 to TRBJ2-1, with TRBD2 matching over 12 bases. The CDR3 runs 16 residues. CDR1 and CDR2 (germline): LNHNV, YYDKDF (reference sequence). The V and J ends lost 6 bases and 8 bases, in that order; junction bases with no gene match: 11. CDR3 nucleotide sequence: TGTGCCACCAGTCGACTAGCGGGGGACCCTGAAGATGAGCAGTTCTTC. This sequence encodes CATSRLAGDPEDEQFF. Complete variable domain (other parts from reference TRBV15 and TRBJ2-1): DAMVIQNPRYQVTQFGKPVTLSCSQTLNHNVMYWYQQKSSQAPKLLFHYYDKDFNNEADTPDNFQSRRPNTSFCFLDIRSPGLGDTAMYLCATSRLAGDPEDEQFFGPGTRLTVL.

This chain joins TRBV27 and TRBJ1-3; D unclear. Germline CDR1 and CDR2: MNHEY and SMNVEV (reference sequence). V was shortened by 5 bases and J by 5 bases, with 7 bases between the two germline ends. This CDR3 region has 12 residues. The CDR3 here is CASSPLRNTIYF. For the CDR3, the DNA is TGTGCCAGCAGTCCCTTGAGAAACACCATATATTTT.

This chain joins TRBV9 and TRBJ2-7, with D perhaps TRBD1 or TRBD2 (5 bases each). Per germline, CDR1 SGDLS and CDR2 YYNGEE. V was trimmed by 0 bases and J by 2 bases, leaving 9 bases between them. The CDR3 is 14 amino acids. CDR3 DNA: TGTGCCAGCAGCGTAGATCCGGGACCCTACGAGCAGTACTTC. Residues: CASSVDPGPYEQYF.

This clone was seen a few times. This rearrangement joins TRBV7-3 to TRBJ1-6, with unresolved D. The ends were cut back, 5 bases at V and 7 bases at J, with 9 bases in the middle. CDR1 is SGHTA and CDR2 is FQGTGA in the germline V gene. This CDR3 region has 13 residues. CDR3 bases: TGTGCCAGCAGCGTAGACAAGAATTCACCCCTCCACTTT. This encodes CASSVDKNSPLHF. Drawing the rest from reference TRBV7-3 and TRBJ1-6, the complete variable domain is GAGVSQTPSNKVTEKGKYVELRCDPISGHTALYWYRQSLGQGPEFLIYFQGTGAADDSGLPNDRFFAVRPEGSVSTLKIQRTERGDSAVYLCASSVDKNSPLHFGNGTRLTVT.